What follows describes a single T cell receptor (beta chain). What it recognizes is unknown. This entry belongs to a study of vaccination effects on CD4 cells after COVID-19. Whole-study results and caveats: Cross-reactivity toward common cold coronaviruses was confined to only 1 of 255 vaccine-induced clones in healthy vaccinees. A shortage of convalescent patients and an absence of early post-infection timepoints characterized the study.

Method: immunoSEQ multiplex PCR; TCRdb's copy keeps in-frame clones and lacks some. The table records more than 40,000 clones, roughly four fifths of them present only once. ViraFEST expansion of antigen-specific CD4+ T cells with viral peptide pools preceded sequencing. The authors isolated CD4+ T cells after less than eleven days of culture. Vaccine recipients, nucleocapsid antibody negative, had no prior SARS-CoV-2 infection. Researchers reported culturing 2.1 million or so PBMC in each well, adding approximately 10 IU/ml IL-2 and about 9.5 ug/ml peptides. Each culture had half its medium swapped for IL-2 medium on days 3 and 7. Specimen: CD4+ T cells from PBMCs cultured with SARS-CoV-2 spike peptides, collected before COVID-19 vaccination. This clonotype was sampled from a human donor who received a COVID-19 vaccine.

This CDR3 reads CASSIGHQGTDTQYF. The CDR3 coding sequence is TGCGCCAGCAGCATAGGACACCAGGGAACAGATACGCAGTATTTT. V usage is TRBV5-1 and J usage is TRBJ2-3; the D gene is possibly TRBD1 (5 bases). CDR1 and CDR2 (germline): SGHRS, YFSETQ. V was pared by 4 bases and J by 3 bases, with 15 bases between. This CDR3 contains 15 residues.